This TCR beta chain was recovered during a study of tumor-infiltrating lymphocytes in primary liver carcinoma. Study conclusions and caveats: The study found tumor-adjacent and tumor-blood pairs overlapped less than tumor region pairs.

On this clonotype: Its antigen is not known.

Unsorted bulk tissue of about 18-32 mg yielded co-extracted RNA and DNA. The authors made TCR beta cDNA from approximately 490 ng total RNA with a constant-region primer. Construction of TCR beta libraries relied on three successive nested multiplex PCR rounds employing slightly modified ARM-PCR. TCRdb re-called the multiplex PCR reads through MiXCR, storing one row per CDR3 protein. The table records approximately 60,000 distinct CDR3 sequences, less than 75% of them present only once. The TCR was taken from a man aged 40-50 years with primary liver carcinoma and hepatitis B virus infection. Sequencing was performed on liver tumor tissue from sampling region 2. Stated subset: tumor region T2, inferior pole.

CDR3 coding DNA: TGTGCCAGCAGTGCAACGAACAGCGGGCAGTTGTTTTTT. Its protein is CASSATNSGQLFF. The chain uses TRBV6-6 and TRBJ2-2; D is possibly TRBD2 (6 bases). CDR1 and CDR2 from the germline V gene are MNHNY and SVGAGI (reference sequence). Trimming removed 5 bases at V and 15 bases at J, with 19 bases between. The CDR3 totals 13 residues.